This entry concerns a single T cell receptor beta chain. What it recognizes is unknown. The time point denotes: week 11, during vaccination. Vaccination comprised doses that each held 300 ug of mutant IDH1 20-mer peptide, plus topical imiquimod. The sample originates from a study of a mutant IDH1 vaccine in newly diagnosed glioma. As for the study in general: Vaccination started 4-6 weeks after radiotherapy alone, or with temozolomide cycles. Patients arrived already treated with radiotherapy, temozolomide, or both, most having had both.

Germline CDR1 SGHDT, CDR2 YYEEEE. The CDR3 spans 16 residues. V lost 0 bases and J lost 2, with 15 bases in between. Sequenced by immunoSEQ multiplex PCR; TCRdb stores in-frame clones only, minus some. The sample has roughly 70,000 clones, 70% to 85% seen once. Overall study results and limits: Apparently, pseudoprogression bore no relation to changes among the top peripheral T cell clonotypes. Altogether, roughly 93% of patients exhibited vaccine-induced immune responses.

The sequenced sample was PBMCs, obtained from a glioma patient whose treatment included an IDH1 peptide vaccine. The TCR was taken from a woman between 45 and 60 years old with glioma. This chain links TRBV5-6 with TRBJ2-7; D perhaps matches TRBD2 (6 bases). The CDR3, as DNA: TGTGCCAGCAGCTTGGAGCTCGGGGCTAGCGCCTACGAGCAGTACTTC. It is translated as CASSLELGASAYEQYF.